Following are 32 T cell receptor beta chains from one sample sequenced in a study of blood T cell repertoires in COVID-19. Some clones are missing from TCRdb's copy, which holds only in-frame ones; the method was immunoSEQ multiplex PCR. Of 30,000 to 40,000 clones listed, almost 80% are singletons. The sequenced sample consisted of peripheral blood. These receptors were obtained from an older woman with acute or convalescent COVID-19.

This clone was seen once. V gene TRBV19 combines with J gene TRBJ1-2, with a weak D call TRBD1 (6 bases). Trimming removed 5 bases at V and 1 base at J, with 11 bases between. The CDR3 has 14 residues. CDR1 and CDR2 (germline): LNHDA, SQIVND (reference sequence). The DNA for the CDR3 is TGTGCCAGTAGTCCACAGGGTCTTAACTATGGCTACACCTTC. It codes for CASSPQGLNYGYTF.

In its sample, this clone was seen once. This rearrangement joins TRBV12-5 to TRBJ1-1; D gene ambiguous. The CDR3 length is 13 residues. Trimming left V 7 bases short and J 0 bases short, with 9 bases between. In germline, CDR1 is LGHNT, CDR2 FRNRAP. CDR3 amino acids: CASAPLLNTEAFF. In DNA form, the CDR3 reads TGTGCTAGTGCCCCTCTATTGAACACTGAAGCTTTCTTT.

This clone was picked up a small number of times. V and J are TRBV7-9 and TRBJ1-2; possibly TRBD1 for D (5 bases). CDR3 length: 15 amino acids. Between the trimmed V and J ends, which lost 1 base and 3 bases, there was a span of 12 bases. Germline V gives CDR1 SEHNR, CDR2 FQNEAQ (reference sequence). In nucleotides, the CDR3 is TGTGCCAGCAGCTTAGTAGGGACTTCGTACTATGGCTACACCTTC. It encodes CASSLVGTSYYGYTF.

V usage is TRBV6-5 and J usage is TRBJ2-3; D is undetermined. Trimming removed 0 bases from V and 0 bases from J, with 4 bases in between. The CDR3 totals 14 residues. Germline values: CDR1 MNHEY, CDR2 SVGAGI. This CDR3 reads CASSYSGSTDTQYF. CDR3 DNA sequence: TGTGCCAGCAGTTACTCTGGCAGCACAGATACGCAGTATTTT.

The rearrangement uses TRBV4-1 and TRBJ1-1; 10 nucleotides agree with TRBD1. The V gene end was trimmed by 1 base and the J gene end by 3 bases; junction bases not matched to a gene: 2. The germline V gene encodes CDR1 MGHRA and CDR2 YSYEKL. The CDR3 totals 15 residues. CDR3 sequence reads: CASSQAGQGDTEAFF. For the CDR3, the DNA is TGCGCCAGCAGCCAAGCCGGACAGGGGGACACTGAAGCTTTCTTT.

The gene calls are TRBV25-1 and TRBJ2-5; a possible D gene is TRBD1 (6 bases). From germline, CDR1 is MGHDK and CDR2 SYGVNS. V was trimmed by 2 bases and J by 4 bases, leaving 8 bases between them. The CDR3 is 13 residues long. CDR3 sequence: CASSEPDRETQYF. DNA for the CDR3: TGTGCCAGCAGTGAACCGGACAGAGAGACCCAGTACTTC. Full variable domain (remainder filled in from reference TRBV25-1 and TRBJ2-5): EADIYQTPRYLVIGTGKKITLECSQTMGHDKMYWYQQDPGMELHLIHYSYGVNSTEKGDLSSESTVSRIRTEHFPLTLESARPSHTSQYLCASSEPDRETQYFGPGTRLLVL.

The rearrangement joins TRBV10-3 to TRBJ2-1; the match to TRBD2 covers 9 bases. CDR1 is ENHRY, CDR2 SYGVKD, per germline. This CDR3 region has 15 residues. J lost 4 bases, V lost 7 bases, and 8 bases had no gene match. The CDR3 spells CAIKPSSGAYNEQFF. The CDR3 bases are TGTGCCATCAAACCCTCTAGCGGGGCATACAATGAGCAGTTCTTC.

This CDR3 reads CASSRTGRTEAFF. Written as DNA, the CDR3 is TGTGCCAGCTCTAGGACAGGGAGGACTGAAGCTTTCTTT. The gene calls are TRBV18 and TRBJ1-1; 8 bases fit TRBD1. Trimming cost V 6 bases and J 5 bases; bases outside gene matches: 5. The CDR3 runs to 13 residues. Germline loops: CDR1 KGHSH, CDR2 LQKENI.

This rearrangement joins TRBV9 to TRBJ2-2; tentative D call: TRBD2 (6 bases). V lost 3 bases and J 3 bases, leaving 9 bases between the germline ends. Germline values: CDR1 SGDLS, CDR2 YYNGEE. CDR3 length equals 14 residues. The CDR3 is CASSAGLHTGELFF. DNA for the CDR3: TGTGCCAGCAGCGCCGGACTACACACCGGGGAGCTGTTTTTT.

This chain links TRBV5-5 with TRBJ2-3; 9 bases map to TRBD1. In germline, CDR1 is SGHKS, CDR2 YYEKEE (reference sequence). V lost 3 bases to trimming and J lost 2 bases; unmatched junction nucleotides: 7. The CDR3 is 16 amino acids. This CDR3 is CASSSGQGQYTDTQYF. Written as DNA, the CDR3 is TGTGCCAGCAGCTCCGGACAGGGGCAGTACACAGATACGCAGTATTTT.

The J gene is TRBJ2-7, the V gene TRBV6-5; D may be TRBD2 (6 bases). Germline-derived CDR1 and CDR2 are MNHEY and SVGAGI. CDR3 size: 13 residues. V gave up 6 bases and J gave up 0 bases, with 9 bases separating them. CDR3 sequence: CASRRGTSYEQYF. CDR3 nucleotides: TGTGCCAGCAGGCGGGGAACCTCCTACGAGCAGTACTTC.

The chain is built from TRBV10-3 and TRBJ1-2; the D is unclear. Germline V gene sequence: CDR1 ENHRY, CDR2 SYGVKD. V lost 8 bases and J lost 5, with 15 bases in between. The CDR3 totals 13 residues. This chain's CDR3 is CAIGGSHEYGYTF. In DNA form, the CDR3 reads TGTGCCATCGGCGGGTCTCACGAATATGGCTACACCTTC.

The gene calls are TRBV5-4 and TRBJ2-4; 8 bases line up with TRBD2. Trimming at V came to 5 bases and at J to 0 bases, leaving 4 bases not matched to a gene. CDR1 and CDR2 (germline): SGHNT, YYREEE (reference sequence). CDR3 size: 15 residues. CDR3 in DNA: TGTGCCAGCAGTCCGGGGGGGGAAGCCAAAAACATTCAGTACTTC. This sequence encodes CASSPGGEAKNIQYF.

This sequence joins TRBV20-1 and TRBJ2-3; unclear D gene. Germline V lookup: CDR1 DFQATT, CDR2 SNEGSKA (reference sequence). The CDR3 is made up of 11 amino acids. The V gene lost 3 bases and the J gene lost 10 bases, with 11 bases spanning the gap. The CDR3 sequence: CSASEPPAQYF. CDR3 DNA: TGCAGTGCTAGTGAACCCCCGGCGCAGTATTTT.

The CDR3 coding sequence is TGTGCCAGCACTATGGGACTAGCGGGGAACGAGCAGTACTTC. This translates into CASTMGLAGNEQYF. The chain has TRBV6-5 and TRBJ2-7, with 13 bases identical to TRBD2. V dropped 7 bases and J dropped 5; count of bases not matched to a gene: 5. CDR3 size: 14 residues. The germline CDR1 and CDR2 sequences are MNHEY and SVGAGI.

J is TRBJ1-1 and V is TRBV6-1, with D tentatively TRBD1 (5 bases). The CDR3 runs to 15 residues. Trimming stripped 3 bases from V and 4 bases from J, with 15 bases between. In germline, CDR1 is MNHNS, CDR2 SASEGT. The CDR3 is CASSDRIAQGTEAFF. CDR3 DNA sequence: TGTGCCAGCAGTGATAGAATAGCCCAGGGCACTGAAGCTTTCTTT.

The chain is built from TRBV7-2 and TRBJ2-1, with 8 bases identical to TRBD2. Germline-derived CDR1 and CDR2 are SGHTA and FQGNSA. CDR3 length: 18 residues. The junction had 9 bases not matched to a gene; V was cut back by 2 bases and J by 0 bases. The CDR3 spells CASSLRGAGESSYNEQFF. The CDR3 DNA is TGTGCCAGCAGCTTAAGGGGAGCGGGGGAAAGCTCCTACAATGAGCAGTTCTTC. Filled out from reference TRBV7-2 and TRBJ2-1, the complete variable domain reads GAGVSQSPSNKVTEKGKDVELRCDPISGHTALYWYRQSLGQGLEFLIYFQGNSAPDKSGLPSDRFSAERTGGSVSTLTIQRTQQEDSAVYLCASSLRGAGESSYNEQFFGPGTRLTVL.

This clone came up once. The chain recombines TRBV18 with TRBJ1-1, with TRBD1 matching 8 bases. The germline CDR1 and CDR2 sequences are KGHSH and LQKENI. V lost 3 bases to trimming and J lost 1 base; unmatched junction nucleotides: 4. The CDR3 has 15 amino acids. The CDR3 DNA is TGTGCCAGCTCACCGTTAACAGGGGGGAACACTGAAGCTTTCTTT. It yields the protein CASSPLTGGNTEAFF.

The chain links TRBV28 to TRBJ1-1; 9 nucleotides match TRBD1. This CDR3 has 16 residues. The germline gives CDR1 MDHEN, CDR2 SYDVKM. After removal of 4 bases from V and 5 bases from J, the junction contained 11 bases not matched to a gene. CDR3: CASSSRPGTGLTEAFF. In nucleotides, the CDR3 is TGTGCCAGCAGTTCCCGGCCCGGGACAGGGCTGACTGAAGCTTTCTTT.

This rearrangement joins TRBV6-5 to TRBJ2-3; 9 bases fit TRBD2. The germline V gene encodes CDR1 MNHEY and CDR2 SVGAGI. V gave up 7 bases and J gave up 3 bases; unmatched junction bases: 5. The CDR3 totals 14 residues. The CDR3 loop reads CASNGGGATDTQYF. The CDR3 bases are TGTGCCAGCAACGGCGGGGGGGCAACAGATACGCAGTATTTT.

V is TRBV3-1 (or the pseudogene TRBV3-2) and J is TRBJ2-5; 14 bases are shared with TRBD2. V lost 5 bases, J lost 4 bases, and 12 bases stayed unmatched. CDR3 length: 18 amino acids. Germline V CDR1 and CDR2: LGHDT, YNNKEL (reference sequence). This CDR3 reads CASSGTPPGLAGAETQYF. CDR3 in DNA: TGTGCCAGCAGCGGGACCCCCCCGGGACTAGCGGGGGCAGAGACCCAGTACTTC.

V and J are TRBV18 and TRBJ1-2, with D perhaps TRBD1 (5 bases). Per the germline V gene, CDR1 is KGHSH and CDR2 is LQKENI. Between the trimmed V and J ends, which lost 0 bases and 4 bases, there was a span of 15 bases. This CDR3 is built from 16 residues. The CDR3 region is CASSPPRTGGSYGYTF. In nucleotides, the CDR3 is TGTGCCAGCTCACCACCTAGGACGGGGGGGTCCTATGGCTACACCTTC.

The genes are TRBV19 and TRBJ2-1; TRBD2 might be the D (6 bases). Trimming shortened V by 3 bases and J by 2 bases, and 11 bases separated the two germline ends. CDR1 is LNHDA, CDR2 SQIVND, per germline (reference sequence). This CDR3 comprises 15 residues. The CDR3 sequence: CASSIGGVPYNEQFF. CDR3 DNA: TGTGCCAGTAGTATTGGAGGGGTGCCCTACAATGAGCAGTTCTTC. Using reference TRBV19 and TRBJ2-1 for the parts outside the CDR3, the full variable domain is DGGITQSPKYLFRKEGQNVTLSCEQNLNHDAMYWYRQDPGQGLRLIYYSQIVNDFQKGDIAEGYSVSREKKESFPLTVTSAQKNPTAFYLCASSIGGVPYNEQFFGPGTRLTVL.

The V gene is TRBV3-1 (or the pseudogene TRBV3-2), the J gene TRBJ1-5; TRBD1 is a possible D gene (6 bases). Trimming removed 0 bases from V and 1 base from J, with 16 bases in between. CDR1 is LGHDT and CDR2 is YNNKEL in the germline V gene (reference sequence). The CDR3 contains 18 residues. The CDR3 sequence: CASSQERGGRGSNQPQHF. CDR3 DNA: TGTGCCAGCAGCCAAGAAAGGGGGGGCAGGGGAAGCAATCAGCCCCAGCATTTT.

The chain carries TRBV18 and TRBJ1-4; D uncertain. Germline assignment: CDR1 KGHSH and CDR2 LQKENI. V was shortened by 2 bases and J by 7 bases, with 11 bases between the two germline ends. This CDR3 has 14 residues. DNA for the CDR3: TGTGCCAGCTCACCAACCAGCGGCGGTGAAAAACTGTTTTTT. Its translation: CASSPTSGGEKLFF.

This clone counts as medium-sized (0.01 to 0.1%). The chain links TRBV19 to TRBJ2-7; possibly TRBD2 for D (6 bases). This CDR3 spans 15 amino acids. V was cut by 3 bases and J by 3 bases, with 15 bases left in between. The V gene's germline CDR1 is LNHDA and CDR2 SQIVND (reference sequence). CDR3 sequence reads: CASSMGPGGNYEQYF. In nucleotides, the CDR3 is TGTGCCAGTAGTATGGGCCCCGGGGGAAACTACGAGCAGTACTTC.

The V gene is TRBV10-3, the J gene TRBJ2-7, with D possibly matching TRBD1 (5 bases). The CDR3 length is 12 residues. The V end lost 4 bases, the J end lost 7 bases, and 11 bases lay between the germline ends. Germline V gene sequence: CDR1 ENHRY, CDR2 SYGVKD. In DNA form, the CDR3 reads TGTGCCATCAGTGGTAGCCAGGGAGAGCAGTACTTC. Translating it yields CAISGSQGEQYF.

V gene TRBV19 combines with J gene TRBJ2-6, with TRBD1 as a possible D gene (6 bases). Germline V gene lookup returns CDR1 LNHDA and CDR2 SQIVND (reference sequence). The CDR3 runs to 17 residues. The ends were cut back, 7 bases at V and 0 bases at J, with 16 bases in the middle. CDR3 sequence reads: CASTTGHSSSGANVLTF. CDR3 DNA sequence: TGTGCCAGTACAACGGGACATTCAAGCTCTGGGGCCAACGTCCTGACTTTC. The full variable domain, with the rest looked up from reference TRBV19 and TRBJ2-6, is DGGITQSPKYLFRKEGQNVTLSCEQNLNHDAMYWYRQDPGQGLRLIYYSQIVNDFQKGDIAEGYSVSREKKESFPLTVTSAQKNPTAFYLCASTTGHSSSGANVLTFGAGSRLTVL.

This sequence joins TRBV6-1 and TRBJ2-1; 7 nucleotides agree with TRBD2. Germline V lookup: CDR1 MNHNS, CDR2 SASEGT. The CDR3 sequence is 14 residues long. V shed 7 bases and J 5 bases; nucleotides not matched to a gene: 8. The CDR3 protein is CASTAGVRDNEQFF. In DNA, the CDR3 is TGTGCCAGCACTGCGGGGGTAAGGGACAATGAGCAGTTCTTC.

V and J are TRBV6-6 and TRBJ1-1, with D uncertain. The V gene's germline CDR1 is MNHNY and CDR2 SVGAGI (reference sequence). The CDR3 extends over 14 amino acids. Trimming took off 2 bases at V and 0 bases at J, with 7 bases between the two ends. CDR3 sequence: CASSYKEMNTEAFF. CDR3 DNA: TGTGCCAGCAGTTACAAGGAGATGAACACTGAAGCTTTCTTT.

The V and J genes are TRBV2 and TRBJ2-7, with D possibly TRBD1 on 6 matching bases. Per germline, CDR1 SNHLY and CDR2 FYNNEI. The CDR3 extends over 13 amino acids. Between the trimmed V and J ends, which lost 4 bases and 5 bases, there was a span of 12 bases. As DNA, the CDR3 is TGTGCCAGCAGTGGGACAGCAGGCAACGAGCAGTACTTC. Its translation is CASSGTAGNEQYF.

This chain uses TRBV27 with TRBJ2-5; TRBD1 agrees at 7 bases. Per the germline V gene, CDR1 is MNHEY and CDR2 is SMNVEV (reference sequence). J lost 2 bases, V lost 5 bases, and 8 bases had no gene match. The CDR3 contains 15 residues. This chain's CDR3 is CASSPRPGQQETQYF. The CDR3 DNA sequence: TGTGCCAGCAGTCCCCGACCGGGACAGCAAGAGACCCAGTACTTC.